The present TCR beta chain was sequenced within a study of blood T cell repertoires in COVID-19. Study in general: PBMCs, B-cell-depleted T cells, or T cells provided the cDNA or gDNA that made up the material.

Data came from immunoSEQ multiplex PCR; TCRdb stores just in-frame clones and leaves some out. The data show 160,000 or so clones, 82% seen once. Germline values: CDR1 SGDLS, CDR2 YYNGEE. V gave up 4 bases and J gave up 9 bases, with 23 bases separating them. There are 17 residues in the CDR3. This clonotype was obtained from a man in his fifties or sixties who had recovered from COVID-19. The V and J genes are TRBV9 and TRBJ1-6, with D perhaps TRBD1 (6 bases). The sequenced sample was PBMCs or T cells enriched from blood (not recorded which). The chain's CDR3 is CASSIRAAAGASSPLHF. The CDR3 DNA reads TGTGCCAGCAGCATACGGGCCGCTGCAGGGGCGAGTTCACCCCTCCACTTT.